This T cell receptor beta chain was documented in a study of shared clonotypes between healthy human individuals. The CDR3 consists of 13 residues. Trimming took 7 bases from V and 8 from J, leaving 17 bases between them. Germline CDR1 and CDR2: SQVTM and ANQGSEA. Whole-study results and caveats: Sharing across a few donors was seen in about 5% of naive CD4 clonotypes.

Using immunoSEQ multiplex PCR, the repertoire was profiled, and TCRdb retains in-frame clones only, with some absent. The sample includes a few hundred thousand clones, approximately 65% of them seen just once. In regard to this clone: Its antigen is not known.

Material: memory CD4+ T cells sorted from blood. Subset reported: CD45RA-negative fraction. The receptor was isolated from a man aged 25-45 years in good health. This chain uses TRBV29-1 with TRBJ1-4; weak D call: TRBD1 (5 bases). As DNA, the CDR3 is TGCAGCGCCAGGACACAACTATACGAAAAACTGTTTTTT. It yields the protein CSARTQLYEKLFF.